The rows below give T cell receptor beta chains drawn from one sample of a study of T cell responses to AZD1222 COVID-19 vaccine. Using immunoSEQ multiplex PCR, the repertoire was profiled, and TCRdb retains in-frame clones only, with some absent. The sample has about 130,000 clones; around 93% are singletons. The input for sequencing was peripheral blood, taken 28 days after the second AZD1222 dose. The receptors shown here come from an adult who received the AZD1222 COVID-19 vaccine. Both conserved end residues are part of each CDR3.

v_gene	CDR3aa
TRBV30	CAWSVRGSIYEQYF
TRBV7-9	CASSFDRYYYEQYF
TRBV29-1	CSASADTEAFF
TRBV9	CASSVGTGELFF
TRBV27	CASSTHRTDTQYF
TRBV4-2	CASSQSTLSYNEQFF
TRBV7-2	CASSLGEVTEAFF
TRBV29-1	CSVSHRVSTDTQYF
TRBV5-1	CASSYWTDNSPLHF
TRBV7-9	CASSLMGAANSGANVLTF
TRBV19	CASSICCRGPNEKLFF
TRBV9	CASSVVGGEAFF
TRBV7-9	CASSFTDEQYF
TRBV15	CATSTRQGYNEQFF
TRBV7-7	CASSSDNGNEQFF